The 25 T cell receptor beta chains listed next were all sequenced from one sample in a study of blood T cells in healthy people across ages (dated by TCRdb to between 2015 and 2016). Receptor amplification or capture employed 5' RACE. Sequencer: Illumina HiSeq 2500. The second PCR ran for about 6 to 12 cycles and used a J-beta primer mix along with a sample-barcoded 5' primer. TCRdb redid the processing of the public reads, applying fastp at Q25 and MiXCR, and retained in-frame beta chains. Identical CDR3 protein sequences are pooled into one entry, listed with their most common genes and DNA. Present in this sample are some 880,000 distinct CDR3 sequences, roughly 35% of which were seen just once. The ten top clones hold 13% of the sample. Sample: blood. All receptors come from a man aged 18 to 35 in good health.

This clonotype showed up just a few times. The genes are TRBV20-1 and TRBJ1-6, with D possibly TRBD1 on 6 matching bases. The CDR3 consists of 15 residues. Deletions cut 4 bases from V and 5 bases from J, with 15 bases between. Germline V gene data show CDR1 as DFQATT and CDR2 as SNEGSKA (reference sequence). CDR3 region: CSATTGIVDNSPLHF. DNA for the CDR3: TGCAGTGCTACCACAGGGATTGTCGATAATTCACCCCTCCACTTT.

The table lists this clonotype with a few counts. The chain links TRBV20-1 to TRBJ2-1; D gene ambiguous. The J call may be mistaken, given a closer DNA end match to TRBJ2-7. CDR3 length: 12 residues. Germline V CDR1 and CDR2: DFQATT, SNEGSKA (reference sequence). CDR3 amino acids: CSALRAYNEQYF. The CDR3 nucleotides are TGCAGTGCCCTCCGAGCCTACAATGAGCAGTACTTC.

V usage is TRBV7-9 and J usage is TRBJ1-2, with a tentative D call TRBD1 (6 bases). The V and J ends lost 5 bases and 3 bases respectively, with 13 bases between them. Germline assignment: CDR1 SEHNR and CDR2 FQNEAQ (reference sequence). This CDR3 is 14 amino acids long. The CDR3 nucleotides are TGTGCCAGCAGCGAAGAACAGGGCTACTATGGCTACACCTTC. Its protein product is CASSEEQGYYGYTF.

This chain links TRBV7-2 with TRBJ2-5; perhaps TRBD1 as D (5 bases). Germline V gives CDR1 SGHTA, CDR2 FQGNSA. V lost 3 bases and J 13 bases, leaving 18 bases between the germline ends. This CDR3 region has 13 residues. CDR3 amino acids: CASSLGQTTPRYF. CDR3 nucleotides: TGTGCCAGCAGCTTGGGGCAAACTACTCCCAGGTACTTC.

Worth noting for this clonotype: This may come from a read error, since a much larger clone is one base off. The CDR3 protein is CTSSDMDTQYF. The DNA for the CDR3 is TGCACCAGCAGTGACATGGATACGCAGTATTTT. V usage is TRBV10-2 and J usage is TRBJ2-3; D not resolved. The CDR3 covers 11 residues. CDR1 is WSHSY, CDR2 SAAADI, per germline.

The CDR3 loop is CASSSGGIGTDTQYF. For the CDR3, the DNA is TGTGCCAGCAGTTCAGGGGGCATTGGCACAGATACGCAGTATTTT. The V gene is TRBV12-3 or TRBV12-4, the J gene TRBJ2-3; 8 bases align to TRBD1. V lost 4 bases, J lost 1 base, and 4 bases stayed unmatched. CDR3 length equals 15 residues.

Details on this clonotype: Germline and junction disagree at one end, which may indicate a read error. The V and J genes are TRBV6-2 or TRBV6-3 and TRBJ1-2, with 7 nucleotides matching TRBD1. Germline-derived CDR1 and CDR2 are MNHEY and SVGEGT. This CDR3 is 14 amino acids long. The CDR3 region is CASSPTGRKNGHTF. In DNA, the CDR3 is TGTGCCAGCAGTCCGACAGGGAGGAAAAATGGCCACACCTTC.

This chain connects TRBV7-8 to TRBJ2-7, with D perhaps TRBD1 or TRBD2 (5 bases each). The assigned J gene may be wrong: the sequence end matches TRBJ2-5 better. Germline loops: CDR1 SGHVS, CDR2 FQNEAQ. This CDR3 spans 14 amino acids. The CDR3 DNA sequence: TGTGCCAGCAGCCGTGTAGGTGGGACCGGGACCCAGTACTTC. Its translation is CASSRVGGTGTQYF.

Regarding this clonotype: The junction does not match germline at one end; this may be a read error. The chain recombines TRBV7-2 with TRBJ2-1; D remains unclear. Germline V gene data show CDR1 as SGHTA and CDR2 as FQGNSA. The CDR3 is 16 amino acids. The CDR3 sequence: CASSPRAVNPYNEQFF. In DNA form, the CDR3 reads TGCGCCAGCAGCCCCCGGGCCGTGAACCCCTACAATGAGCAGTTCTTC.

This rearrangement joins TRBV7-2 to TRBJ2-4; 10 bases fit TRBD1. This CDR3 has 16 residues. With 5 bases clipped from V and 2 bases from J, the junction kept 6 bases outside the gene matches. Germline V gene lookup returns CDR1 SGHTA and CDR2 FQGNSA. CDR3 sequence (DNA): TGTGCCAGCAGCCCAGACAGGGGGCAATCCAAAAACATTCAGTACTTC. Protein sequence: CASSPDRGQSKNIQYF.

This clonotype was picked up a small number of times. The chain recombines TRBV7-2 with TRBJ2-2; D tentatively reads TRBD1 or TRBD2 (5 bases each). Germline V CDR1 and CDR2: SGHTA, FQGNSA. The CDR3 has 16 amino acids. Trimming removed 5 bases at V and 5 bases at J, with 18 bases between. CDR3 DNA: TGTGCCAGCAGCCGGGGACCTTCTCTGGGGACCGGGGAGCTGTTTTTT. It is translated as CASSRGPSLGTGELFF.

This chain uses TRBV6-2 or TRBV6-3 with TRBJ2-1, with 13 bases aligning to TRBD2. After removal of 5 bases from V and 7 bases from J, the junction contained 5 bases not matched to a gene. CDR1 is MNHEY, CDR2 SVGEGT, per germline. This CDR3 has 15 residues. The CDR3 nucleotides read TGTGCCAGCAGTCCCACTAGCGGGAGGGCAAATGAGCAGTTCTTC. Translation: CASSPTSGRANEQFF.

This clonotype was recorded a few times. The chain has TRBV7-9 and TRBJ2-7; tentative D call: TRBD1 (5 bases). The length of the CDR3 is 14 residues. Germline CDR1 is SEHNR and CDR2 is FQNEAQ (reference sequence). The V and J ends lost 2 bases and 6 bases respectively, with 14 bases between them. Here the CDR3 DNA reads TGTGCCAGCAGCTTACCAGCAGGGTTGGGCGAGCAGTACTTC. Translation: CASSLPAGLGEQYF.

This clonotype was seen a handful of times. The V and J genes are TRBV5-6 and TRBJ2-2; D is ambiguous. The CDR3 totals 16 residues. The V gene's germline CDR1 is SGHDT and CDR2 YYEEEE. V was pared by 0 bases and J by 3 bases, with 12 bases between. CDR3 sequence reads: CASSLGSGLHTGELFF. The CDR3 nucleotides read TGTGCCAGCAGCTTGGGATCGGGCCTACACACCGGGGAGCTGTTTTTT.

V gene TRBV12-3 or TRBV12-4 combines with J gene TRBJ2-1, with a tentative D call TRBD1 (5 bases). This CDR3 comprises 14 residues. The V and J ends lost 3 bases and 12 bases respectively, with 18 bases between them. The CDR3 region is CASSLGRVLDGQFF. CDR3 sequence (DNA): TGTGCCAGCAGTTTGGGCAGGGTGTTGGATGGGCAGTTCTTC.

V gene TRBV5-1 combines with J gene TRBJ2-5, with 7 nucleotides matching TRBD1. With V trimmed by 0 bases and J by 11 bases, 13 bases remained unmatched. Germline-derived CDR1 and CDR2 are SGHRS and YFSETQ. This CDR3 comprises 15 residues. The CDR3 region is CASSLEGQLPYEQYF. The CDR3 region has the DNA TGCGCCAGCAGCTTGGAGGGACAGCTACCTTATGAGCAGTACTTC.

DNA of the CDR3: TGTGCCAGCACTAAGACAGGGCCTAGCACAGATACGCAGTATTTT. Amino acid sequence: CASTKTGPSTDTQYF. The V call is TRBV12-3 or TRBV12-4, the J call TRBJ2-3; 7 bases map to TRBD1. The V gene end was trimmed by 7 bases and the J gene end by 0 bases; junction bases not matched to a gene: 7. The CDR3 covers 15 residues.

The gene calls are TRBV4-3 and TRBJ2-6; tentatively, D is TRBD2 (6 bases). This CDR3 contains 17 residues. From germline, CDR1 is LGHNA and CDR2 YSLEER. Trimming removed 2 bases at V and 1 base at J, with 12 bases between. The CDR3: CASSQPRTKSGANVLTF. The CDR3 nucleotides are TGCGCCAGCAGCCAACCCCGGACTAAATCTGGGGCCAACGTCCTGACTTTC.

This clonotype was counted between two and nine times. The rearrangement joins TRBV9 to TRBJ1-2, with D perhaps matching TRBD1 (5 bases). In germline, CDR1 is SGDLS, CDR2 YYNGEE. Trimming took off 3 bases at V and 2 bases at J, with 11 bases between the two ends. The CDR3 covers 14 residues. CDR3 sequence: CASSGGGRNYGYTF. CDR3 in DNA: TGTGCCAGCAGCGGGGGGGGACGCAACTATGGCTACACCTTC.

The chain couples TRBV11-2 to TRBJ2-7; 9 bases align to TRBD1. Trimming at V came to 4 bases and at J to 4 bases, leaving 8 bases not matched to a gene. The CDR3 consists of 15 residues. The V gene's germline CDR1 is SGHAT and CDR2 FQNNGV. For the CDR3, the DNA is TGTGCCAGCAGCTCGGGACAGGGAGGGTGGTACGAGCAGTACTTC. It codes for CASSSGQGGWYEQYF.

As regards this clonotype: A much larger clone sits a single nucleotide away, making a read error possible. The gene calls are TRBV4-3 and TRBJ2-3, with D hard to call. The CDR3 consists of 14 residues. From germline, CDR1 is LGHNA and CDR2 YSLEER. CDR3 sequence reads: CTSSQDLHTDTQYF. CDR3 DNA: TGCACCAGCAGCCAAGATCTGCACACAGATACGCAGTATTTT.

V usage is TRBV12-3 or TRBV12-4 and J usage is TRBJ1-2; no clear D gene. This CDR3 comprises 15 residues. The V and J ends lost 3 bases and 6 bases respectively, with 17 bases between them. The CDR3 reads CASSFFLGAADGYTF. In DNA, the CDR3 is TGTGCCAGCAGTTTTTTCTTAGGAGCAGCGGATGGCTACACCTTC.

The gene calls are TRBV6-1 and TRBJ1-2, with 7 bases matching TRBD1. The CDR3 totals 14 residues. Germline V lookup: CDR1 MNHNS, CDR2 SASEGT. V shed 2 bases and J 5 bases; nucleotides not matched to a gene: 5. CDR3 residues: CASSERTGRYGYTF. CDR3 DNA: TGTGCCAGCAGTGAACGGACAGGTCGGTATGGCTACACCTTC.

The chain uses TRBV10-3 and TRBJ1-6; D ambiguous. Germline loops: CDR1 ENHRY, CDR2 SYGVKD. V lost 5 bases to trimming and J lost 9 bases, with 17 bases between them. The CDR3 runs 15 residues. CDR3 DNA sequence: TGTGCCATCAGTAACGGACCACCGGCGAGTTCACCCCTCCACTTT. Its translation: CAISNGPPASSPLHF.

The rearrangement uses TRBV11-1 and TRBJ2-3; unclear D gene. Deletions cut 3 bases from V and 3 bases from J, with 10 bases between. This CDR3 spans 14 amino acids. The germline V gene encodes CDR1 SGHAT and CDR2 FQDESV (reference sequence). The CDR3 region is CASSFSTVTDTQYF. CDR3 DNA sequence: TGTGCCAGCAGCTTTTCTACAGTTACAGATACGCAGTATTTT.